This is a list of T cell receptor beta chains from one sample in a study of cytomegalovirus exposure and HLA in healthy donors. Some clones are missing from TCRdb's copy, which holds only in-frame ones; the method was immunoSEQ multiplex PCR. This table holds around 150,000 clones, 84% found once. Sequenced sample: PBMCs. The receptors were sampled from a boy aged 2-15 years in good health and CMV-seronegative. CDR3s leave out the opening cysteine and the closing phenylalanine or tryptophan.

J gene: TRBJ1-2; V gene: TRBV7-6; CDR3 protein: ASSLTPGHRGGYT
J gene: TRBJ1-2; V gene: TRBV7-8; CDR3 protein: ASSFSGQFNYGYT
J gene: TRBJ2-7; V gene: TRBV19; CDR3 protein: ASSTAGGSYEQY
J gene: TRBJ2-1; V gene: TRBV7-8; CDR3 protein: ASSPARFFGNEQF
J gene: TRBJ2-3; V gene: TRBV4-3; CDR3 protein: ASSQGQRDRAQY
J gene: TRBJ2-3; V gene: TRBV4-2; CDR3 protein: ASSQELAGVADTQY
J gene: TRBJ2-7; V gene: TRBV6-5; CDR3 protein: ASSYGASEQY
J gene: TRBJ2-3; V gene: TRBV27; CDR3 protein: ASSLRTGGAPVDTQY
J gene: TRBJ1-2; V gene: TRBV27; CDR3 protein: ASSLGTGDLRYGYT
J gene: TRBJ1-2; V gene: TRBV19; CDR3 protein: AREDRRRRS
J gene: TRBJ2-7; V gene: TRBV5-4; CDR3 protein: ASSSSPVGAPYEQY
J gene: TRBJ1-6; V gene: TRBV5-6; CDR3 protein: ASRLDSSSYNSPLH
J gene: TRBJ1-1; V gene: TRBV15; CDR3 protein: ATSRDGQPNTEAF
J gene: TRBJ2-7; V gene: TRBV30; CDR3 protein: AWSQRVYEQY
J gene: TRBJ1-1; V gene: TRBV4-2; CDR3 protein: ASSLETGRGTEAF
J gene: TRBJ1-2; V gene: TRBV11-2; CDR3 protein: ASSLTDSLYGYT
J gene: TRBJ2-3; V gene: TRBV7-6; CDR3 protein: ASSPTGKSTDTQY
J gene: TRBJ1-1; V gene: TRBV5-1; CDR3 protein: ASSLAGRGEAF
J gene: TRBJ1-4; V gene: TRBV4-2; CDR3 protein: ASSQQKRPLGLTNEKLF
J gene: TRBJ2-1; V gene: TRBV6-4; CDR3 protein: ASSDASGSYNEQF
J gene: TRBJ1-5; V gene: TRBV18; CDR3 protein: ASSPLGTGVNQPQH
J gene: TRBJ1-1; V gene: TRBV5-5; CDR3 protein: ASSLGVTAGNTEAF